This T cell receptor beta chain was sequenced in a study of beta chain features in type 1 diabetes. This clone was seen more than once but under ten times. There are 15 residues in the CDR3. V was shortened by 6 bases and J by 2 bases, with 14 bases between the two germline ends. Germline lookup yields CDR1 KGHSH and CDR2 LQKENI. The investigators reverse transcribed all of the isolated RNA, so they sequenced expressed TCRB transcripts. Profiling relied on immunoSEQ multiplex PCR, and the TCRdb table lists in-frame clones only, not all of them. In the table there are about half a million clones, about 32% of which are singletons.

The gene calls are TRBV18 and TRBJ2-4, with D maybe TRBD2 (5 bases). Sequencing input: naive CD4+ T cells from blood. The sequence was collected from a man younger than 30 in good health. The CDR3 DNA reads TGTGCCAGCTCCCCTGAGGGTCTACCCAAAAACATTCAGTACTTC. It is translated as CASSPEGLPKNIQYF.